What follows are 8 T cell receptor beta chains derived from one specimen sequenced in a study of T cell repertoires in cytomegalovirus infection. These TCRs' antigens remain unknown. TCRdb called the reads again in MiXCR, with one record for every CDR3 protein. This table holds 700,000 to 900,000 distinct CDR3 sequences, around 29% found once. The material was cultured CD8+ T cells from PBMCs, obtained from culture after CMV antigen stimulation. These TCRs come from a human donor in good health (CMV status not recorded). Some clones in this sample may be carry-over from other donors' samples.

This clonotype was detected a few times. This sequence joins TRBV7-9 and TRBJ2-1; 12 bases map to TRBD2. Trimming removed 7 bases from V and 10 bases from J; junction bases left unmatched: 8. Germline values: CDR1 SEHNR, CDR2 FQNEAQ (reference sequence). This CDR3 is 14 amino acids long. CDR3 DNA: TGTGCCAGCATCTCTAGCGGGGGGGCAGGGGAGCAGTTCTTC. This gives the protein CASISSGGAGEQFF.

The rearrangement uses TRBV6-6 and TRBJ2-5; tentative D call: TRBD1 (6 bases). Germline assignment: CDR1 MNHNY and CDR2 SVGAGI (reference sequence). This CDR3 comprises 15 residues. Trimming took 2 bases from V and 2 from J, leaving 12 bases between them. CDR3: CASSYIRGQQETQYF. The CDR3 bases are TGTGCCAGCAGTTACATCAGGGGCCAACAAGAGACCCAGTACTTC.

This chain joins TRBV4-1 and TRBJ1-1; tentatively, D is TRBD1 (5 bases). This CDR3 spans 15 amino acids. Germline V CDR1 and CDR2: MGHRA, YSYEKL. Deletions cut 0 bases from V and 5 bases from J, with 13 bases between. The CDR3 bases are TGCGCCAGCAGCCAAGAGAAGAGGGGCGAGACTGAAGCTTTCTTT. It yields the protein CASSQEKRGETEAFF.

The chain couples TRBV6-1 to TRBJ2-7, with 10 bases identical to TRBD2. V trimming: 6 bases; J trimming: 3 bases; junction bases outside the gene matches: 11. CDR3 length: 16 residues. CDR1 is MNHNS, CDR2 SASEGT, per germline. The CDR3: CASSPSGGPPYYEQYF. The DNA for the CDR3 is TGTGCCAGCAGCCCTAGCGGGGGCCCTCCCTACTACGAGCAGTACTTC.

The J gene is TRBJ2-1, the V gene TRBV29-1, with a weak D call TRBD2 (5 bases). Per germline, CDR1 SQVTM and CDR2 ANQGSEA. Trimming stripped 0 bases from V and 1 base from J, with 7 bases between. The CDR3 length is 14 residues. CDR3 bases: TGCAGCGTTGAAGATCGGGATTCCTACAATGAGCAGTTCTTC. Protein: CSVEDRDSYNEQFF.

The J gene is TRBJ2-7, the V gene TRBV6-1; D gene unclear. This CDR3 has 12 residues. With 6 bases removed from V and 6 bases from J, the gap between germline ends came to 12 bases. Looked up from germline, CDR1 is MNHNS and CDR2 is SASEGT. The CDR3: CASSPNFPEQYF. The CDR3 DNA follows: TGTGCCAGCAGCCCTAACTTTCCCGAGCAGTACTTC.

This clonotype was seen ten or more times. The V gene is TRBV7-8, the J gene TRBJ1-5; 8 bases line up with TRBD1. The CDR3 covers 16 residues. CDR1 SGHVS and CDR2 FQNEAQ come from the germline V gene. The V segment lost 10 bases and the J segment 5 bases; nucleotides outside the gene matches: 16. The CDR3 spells CANRDRGSPNYQPQHF. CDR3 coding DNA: TGTGCCAACCGCGACAGGGGTTCCCCCAATTATCAGCCCCAGCATTTT.

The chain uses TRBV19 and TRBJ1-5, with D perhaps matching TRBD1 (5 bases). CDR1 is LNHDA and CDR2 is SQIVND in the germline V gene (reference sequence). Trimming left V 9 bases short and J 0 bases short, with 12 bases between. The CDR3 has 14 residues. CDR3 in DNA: TGTGCCAGCATCAGGGTGTTTAGCAATCAGCCCCAGCATTTT. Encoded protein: CASIRVFSNQPQHF. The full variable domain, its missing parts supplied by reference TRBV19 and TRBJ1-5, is DGGITQSPKYLFRKEGQNVTLSCEQNLNHDAMYWYRQDPGQGLRLIYYSQIVNDFQKGDIAEGYSVSREKKESFPLTVTSAQKNPTAFYLCASIRVFSNQPQHFGDGTRLSIL.